The subject of this entry is one T cell receptor (beta chain). Libraries were prepared by immunoSEQ multiplex PCR; TCRdb keeps only in-frame clonotypes and omits some of them. The sample gives some 130,000 clones, almost 85% of which show up once; around 13% is in the top ten. This sample is part of a study of blood T cell repertoires in COVID-19. The junction had 7 bases not matched to a gene; V was cut back by 3 bases and J by 0 bases. This CDR3 comprises 16 residues. CDR1 and CDR2 from the germline V gene are LNHDA and SQIVND (reference sequence). This TCR came from a woman in her thirties who had recovered from COVID-19. Material: peripheral blood. The genes are TRBV19 and TRBJ1-1; the match to TRBD1 covers 7 bases. The CDR3 DNA follows: TGTGCCAGTAGTATGACAGGGAGTACCCTGAACACTGAAGCTTTCTTT. It yields the protein CASSMTGSTLNTEAFF.